The source of this T cell receptor (beta chain) is a study of graft-versus-host responses after intestinal transplantation (dated by TCRdb to 2020 to 2023). Looking at the study overall: The transplants that recipients received were multivisceral, liver-intestinal, or isolated intestinal. Anti-thymocyte globulin induction was given to all recipients, followed by maintenance tacrolimus and steroids for approximately three years. Graft-versus-host and host-versus-graft alloreactive T cell clones were tracked in the graft, circulation and bone marrow after intestinal transplantation using bulk TCR-beta CDR3 sequencing. To identify alloreactive clones, pre-transplant mixed lymphocyte reaction products were sequenced and compared with unstimulated pre-transplant donor and recipient T cells. Of the approximately 25 intestinal transplant recipients enrolled in the cohort, one of whom was a retransplant, 3 patients without pretransplant specimens were excluded. A peak of at least 4% donor T cells among recipient peripheral blood mononuclear cells was the definition used for donor T cell macrochimerism. Rather than being sequenced by the commercial service, samples from three later patients were sequenced in-house on an Illumina MiSeq and processed with MiXCR. The study at large found these results: GvH clones turned up in recipient bone marrow, with some appearing earlier in ileal mucosa or blood, a pattern consistent with an intestinal mucosal origin. High GvH to HvG T cell clonal ratios were observed in the allografts of patients with donor T cell macrochimerism. Peak levels of circulating GvH clones were associated with declines in HvG clones early after transplant. The conclusions were limited by the relatively low number and heterogeneity of the intestinal transplant patients.

V is clipped by 2 bases and J by 3 bases, and the sequence between their germline boundaries is 10 bases long. The CDR3 goes from the cysteine to the phenylalanine over 14 residues. Here the CDR3 DNA is all that survives: 42 bases in frame from base 1. In the germline V gene (reference sequence), CDR1 corresponds to WNHNN and CDR2 to SYGVQD. Libraries were made using the immunoSEQ multiplex PCR assay. In most patients, genomic DNA was isolated using the Qiagen DNeasy Blood and Tissue Kit and sent frozen to Adaptive Biotechnologies for TCR sequencing. For most patients, genomic DNA was subjected to high-throughput TCR-beta CDR3 sequencing by Adaptive Biotechnologies. In the source study's methods: TCR sequencing data were retrieved from Adaptive's ImmunoSEQ software for 15 to 20 patients, whereas a few other patients were processed with MiXCR and VDJtools. To correct CD4 versus CD8 sorting errors, sequences present in both subsets at a frequency ratio below 5:1 were removed. Because the origin of CDR3 nucleotide sequences shared between donor and recipient could not be assigned, those sequences were removed. At least 2-fold expansion over unstimulated cells and a minimum CFSE-low frequency of 0.002% (template counts) or 0.001% (read counts) were required for clones to be classified as alloreactive. A clone was considered mappable if detected in the sequenced pre-transplant spleen, lymph node, or MLR CFSE-low populations of the donor or recipient. The cumulative frequency of alloreactive clones was calculated as a percentage of all sequences, weighted by copy number. TCRdb re-hosts the immuneACCESS table, in-frame sequences only. Its copies lack some clones; in the studies checked, an unresolved V gene accounts for under half of them, and the cause for the rest is not known. V, J and clone size are those of that table, while D and trimming were read from the DNA. Across this sample there are over 80,000 clones, with under 95% seen only once. The ten biggest clones cover more than 0.35% of the sample.

Comments on this clone: Its antigen specificity is not known. Base qualities were left out, and no much larger clone turns up one base away.

The label giving this sample's time point can be read as: cells obtained before transplantation from donor or recipient. CD3+CD4+ and CD3+CD8+ populations were FACS-sorted from unstimulated pre-transplant donor and recipient cells taken from spleen or lymph nodes. The sequence was obtained from a human donor who was the organ donor for an intestinal transplant. Here the chain combines TRBV10-1 and TRBJ1-1; TRBD1 might be the D gene, on 5 matching bases. Sample: unstimulated CD8+ T cells sorted from spleen or lymph node cells, taken before transplant. The DNA sequence is TGCGCCAGCAGTGAGGGGGCCCGGGACACTGAAGCTTTCTTT. The resulting protein is CASSEGARDTEAFF.